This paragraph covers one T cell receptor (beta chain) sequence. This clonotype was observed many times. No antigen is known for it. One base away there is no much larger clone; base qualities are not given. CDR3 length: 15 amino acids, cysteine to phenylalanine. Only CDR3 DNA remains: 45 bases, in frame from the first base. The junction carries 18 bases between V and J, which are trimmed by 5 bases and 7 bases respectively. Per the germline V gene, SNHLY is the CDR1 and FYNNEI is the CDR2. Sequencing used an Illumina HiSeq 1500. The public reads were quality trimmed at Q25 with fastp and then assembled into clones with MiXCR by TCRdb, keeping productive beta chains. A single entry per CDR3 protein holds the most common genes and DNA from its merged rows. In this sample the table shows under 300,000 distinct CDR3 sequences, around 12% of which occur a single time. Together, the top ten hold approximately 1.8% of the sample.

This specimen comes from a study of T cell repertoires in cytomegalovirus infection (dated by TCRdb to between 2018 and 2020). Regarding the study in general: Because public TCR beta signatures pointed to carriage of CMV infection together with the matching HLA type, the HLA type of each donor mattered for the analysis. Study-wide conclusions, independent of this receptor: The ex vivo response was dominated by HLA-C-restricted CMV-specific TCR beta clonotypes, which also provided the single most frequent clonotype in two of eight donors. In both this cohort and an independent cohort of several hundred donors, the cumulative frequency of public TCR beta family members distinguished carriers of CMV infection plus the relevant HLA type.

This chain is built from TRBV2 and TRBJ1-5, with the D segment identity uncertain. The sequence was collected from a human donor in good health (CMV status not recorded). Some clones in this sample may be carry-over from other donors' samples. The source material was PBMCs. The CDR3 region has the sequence CASSPTGSQRQPQHF. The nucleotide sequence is TGTGCCAGCAGTCCCACCGGGTCCCAGAGGCAGCCCCAGCATTTT.